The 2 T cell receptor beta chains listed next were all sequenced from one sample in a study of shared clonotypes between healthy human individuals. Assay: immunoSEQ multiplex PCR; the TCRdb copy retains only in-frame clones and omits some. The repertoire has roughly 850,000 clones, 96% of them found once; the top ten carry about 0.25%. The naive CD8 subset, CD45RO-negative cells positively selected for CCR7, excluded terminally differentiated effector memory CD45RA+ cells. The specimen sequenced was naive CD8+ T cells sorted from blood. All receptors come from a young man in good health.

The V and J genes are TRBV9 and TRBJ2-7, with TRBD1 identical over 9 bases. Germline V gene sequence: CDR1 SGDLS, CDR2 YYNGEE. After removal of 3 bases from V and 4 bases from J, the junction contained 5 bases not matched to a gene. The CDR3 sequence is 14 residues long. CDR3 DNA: TGTGCCAGCAGCGGACGGACAGGGGATTACGAGCAGTACTTC. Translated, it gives CASSGRTGDYEQYF.

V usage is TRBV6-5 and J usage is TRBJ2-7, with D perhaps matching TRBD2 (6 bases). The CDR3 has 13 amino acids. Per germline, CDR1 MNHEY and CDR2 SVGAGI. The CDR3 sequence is CASRTGATYEQYF. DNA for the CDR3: TGTGCTAGCCGGACGGGAGCCACCTACGAGCAGTACTTC.